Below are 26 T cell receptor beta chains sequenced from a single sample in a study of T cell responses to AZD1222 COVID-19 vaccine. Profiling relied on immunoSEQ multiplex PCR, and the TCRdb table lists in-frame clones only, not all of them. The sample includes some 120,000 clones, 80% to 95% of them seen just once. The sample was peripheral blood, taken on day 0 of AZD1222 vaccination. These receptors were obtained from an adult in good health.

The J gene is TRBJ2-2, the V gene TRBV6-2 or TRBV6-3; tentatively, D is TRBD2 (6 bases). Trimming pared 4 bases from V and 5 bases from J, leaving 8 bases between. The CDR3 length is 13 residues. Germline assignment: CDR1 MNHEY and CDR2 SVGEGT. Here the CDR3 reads CASSLAETGELFF. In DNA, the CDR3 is TGTGCCAGCAGTTTAGCGGAGACCGGGGAGCTGTTTTTT.

CDR3 nucleotides: TGTGCCAGCAGCCTGAACTCGGGCAATCAGCCCCAGCATTTT. This encodes CASSLNSGNQPQHF. The chain employs TRBV3-1 (or the pseudogene TRBV3-2) and TRBJ1-5; no clear D gene. V was cut by 4 bases and J by 2 bases, with 9 bases left in between. CDR1 and CDR2 from the germline V gene are LGHDT and YNNKEL (reference sequence). CDR3 length: 14 residues.

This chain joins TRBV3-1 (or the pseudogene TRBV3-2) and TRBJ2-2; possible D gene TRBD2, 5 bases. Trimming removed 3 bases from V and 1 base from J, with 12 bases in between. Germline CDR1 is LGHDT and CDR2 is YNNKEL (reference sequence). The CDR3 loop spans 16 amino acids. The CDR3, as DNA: TGTGCCAGCAGCCATAGGGAGAGGTGGAACACCGGGGAGCTGTTTTTT. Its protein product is CASSHRERWNTGELFF.

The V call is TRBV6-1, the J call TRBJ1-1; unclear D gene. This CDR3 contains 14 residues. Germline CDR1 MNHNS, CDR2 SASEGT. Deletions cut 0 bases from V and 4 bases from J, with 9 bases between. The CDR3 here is CASSEAHEGTEAFF. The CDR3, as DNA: TGTGCCAGCAGTGAAGCGCACGAGGGCACTGAAGCTTTCTTT.

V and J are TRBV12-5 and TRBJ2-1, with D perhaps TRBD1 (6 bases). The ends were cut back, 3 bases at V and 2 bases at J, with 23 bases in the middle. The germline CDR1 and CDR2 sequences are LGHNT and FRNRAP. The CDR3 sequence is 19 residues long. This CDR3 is CASGFGLQGGFGPYNEQFF. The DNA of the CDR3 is TGTGCTAGTGGTTTTGGACTCCAAGGGGGTTTTGGTCCCTACAATGAGCAGTTCTTC.

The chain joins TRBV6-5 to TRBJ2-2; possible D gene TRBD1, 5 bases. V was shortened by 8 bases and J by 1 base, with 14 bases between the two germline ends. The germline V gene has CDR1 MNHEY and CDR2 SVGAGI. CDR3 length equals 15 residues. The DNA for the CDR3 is TGTGCCAGCCTTCGAAATAGGGGGAACACCGGGGAGCTGTTTTTT. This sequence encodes CASLRNRGNTGELFF.

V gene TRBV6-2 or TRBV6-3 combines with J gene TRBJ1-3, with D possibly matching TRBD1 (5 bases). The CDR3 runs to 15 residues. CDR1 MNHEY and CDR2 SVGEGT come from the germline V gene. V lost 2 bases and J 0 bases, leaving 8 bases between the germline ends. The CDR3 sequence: CASSYGTSSGNTIYF. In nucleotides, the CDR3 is TGTGCCAGCAGTTACGGGACGAGCTCTGGAAACACCATATATTTT.

The CDR3 coding sequence is TGCAGTGCTAGTTTCGGGGCTAGTTATGGCTACACCTTC. As protein: CSASFGASYGYTF. This sequence joins TRBV20-1 and TRBJ1-2, with D tentatively TRBD1 (5 bases). V was cut by 3 bases and J by 5 bases, with 13 bases left in between. This CDR3 has 13 amino acids. The germline V gene has CDR1 DFQATT and CDR2 SNEGSKA (reference sequence).

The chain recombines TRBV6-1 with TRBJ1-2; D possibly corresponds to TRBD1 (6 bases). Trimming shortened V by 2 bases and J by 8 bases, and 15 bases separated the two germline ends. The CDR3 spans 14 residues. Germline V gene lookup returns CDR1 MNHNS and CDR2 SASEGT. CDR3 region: CASSESGGFFGYTF. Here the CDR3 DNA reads TGTGCCAGCAGTGAAAGTGGGGGCTTTTTCGGCTACACCTTC.

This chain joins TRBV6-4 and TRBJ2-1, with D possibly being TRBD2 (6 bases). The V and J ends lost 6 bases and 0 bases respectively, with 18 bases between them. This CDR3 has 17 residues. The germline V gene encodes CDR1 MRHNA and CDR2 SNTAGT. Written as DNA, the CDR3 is TGTGCCAGCAGCCCCCAAGGCGTGGGGGGCTCCTACAATGAGCAGTTCTTC. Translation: CASSPQGVGGSYNEQFF.

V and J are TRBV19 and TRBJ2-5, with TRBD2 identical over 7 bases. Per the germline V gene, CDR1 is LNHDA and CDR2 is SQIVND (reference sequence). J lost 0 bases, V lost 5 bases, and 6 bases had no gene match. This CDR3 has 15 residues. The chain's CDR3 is CASSPLGGDQETQYF. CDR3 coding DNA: TGTGCCAGTAGTCCCCTGGGGGGGGACCAAGAGACCCAGTACTTC.

The CDR3 DNA follows: TGTGCCAGTCAGGGGGCGGTTAGCTATGGCTACACCTTC. This codes for CASQGAVSYGYTF. The chain carries TRBV19 and TRBJ1-2; 8 nucleotides match TRBD1. With V trimmed by 8 bases and J by 4 bases, 6 bases remained unmatched. The V gene's germline CDR1 is LNHDA and CDR2 SQIVND (reference sequence). The CDR3 length is 13 residues.

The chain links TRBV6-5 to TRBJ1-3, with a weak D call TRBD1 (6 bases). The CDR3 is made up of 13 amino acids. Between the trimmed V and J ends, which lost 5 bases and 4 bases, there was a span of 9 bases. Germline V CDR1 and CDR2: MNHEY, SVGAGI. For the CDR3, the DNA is TGTGCCAGCAGTCCAGGGGTCGGAAACACCATATATTTT. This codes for CASSPGVGNTIYF.

CDR3 DNA sequence: TGTGCCAGCAGTCAGGGTCTGAACACTGAAGCTTTCTTT. Translating gives CASSQGLNTEAFF. V and J are TRBV27 and TRBJ1-1, with D perhaps matching TRBD1 (5 bases). The CDR3 consists of 13 residues. V was shortened by 5 bases and J by 0 bases, with 7 bases between the two germline ends. The germline CDR1 and CDR2 sequences are MNHEY and SMNVEV (reference sequence).

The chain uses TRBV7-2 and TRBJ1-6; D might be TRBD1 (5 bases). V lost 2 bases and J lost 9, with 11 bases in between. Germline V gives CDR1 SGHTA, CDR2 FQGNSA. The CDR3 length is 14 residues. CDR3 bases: TGTGCCAGCAGCTTATCCGGGGACCGTTCACCCCTCCACTTT. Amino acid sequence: CASSLSGDRSPLHF. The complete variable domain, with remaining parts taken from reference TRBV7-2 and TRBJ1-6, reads GAGVSQSPSNKVTEKGKDVELRCDPISGHTALYWYRQSLGQGLEFLIYFQGNSAPDKSGLPSDRFSAERTGGSVSTLTIQRTQQEDSAVYLCASSLSGDRSPLHFGNGTRLTVT.

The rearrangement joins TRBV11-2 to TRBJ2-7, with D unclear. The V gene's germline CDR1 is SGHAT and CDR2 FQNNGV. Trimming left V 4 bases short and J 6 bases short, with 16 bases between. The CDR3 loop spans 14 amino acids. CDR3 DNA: TGTGCCAGCAGCTCGCAACTTAAGGAATCCGAGCAGTACTTC. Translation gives CASSSQLKESEQYF.

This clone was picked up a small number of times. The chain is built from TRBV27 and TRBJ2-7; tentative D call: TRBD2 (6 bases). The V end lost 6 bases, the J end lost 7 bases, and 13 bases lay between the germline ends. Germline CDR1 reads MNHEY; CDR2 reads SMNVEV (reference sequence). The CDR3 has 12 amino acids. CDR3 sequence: CASRTGDQEQYF. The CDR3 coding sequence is TGTGCCAGCAGGACGGGGGATCAGGAGCAGTACTTC.

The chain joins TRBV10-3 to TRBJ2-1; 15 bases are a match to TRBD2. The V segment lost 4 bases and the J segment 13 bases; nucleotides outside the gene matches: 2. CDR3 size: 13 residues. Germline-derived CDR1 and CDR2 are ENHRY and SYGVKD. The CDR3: CAISGTSGGAQFF. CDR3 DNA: TGTGCCATCAGTGGGACTAGCGGGGGGGCACAGTTCTTC.

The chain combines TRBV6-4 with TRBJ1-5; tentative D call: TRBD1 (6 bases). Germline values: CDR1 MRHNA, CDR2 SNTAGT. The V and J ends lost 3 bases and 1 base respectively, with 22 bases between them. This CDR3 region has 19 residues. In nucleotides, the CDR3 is TGTGCCAGCAGTGAAGGCGGGGGCGGCCATATAGGGAGCAATCAGCCCCAGCATTTT. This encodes CASSEGGGGHIGSNQPQHF.

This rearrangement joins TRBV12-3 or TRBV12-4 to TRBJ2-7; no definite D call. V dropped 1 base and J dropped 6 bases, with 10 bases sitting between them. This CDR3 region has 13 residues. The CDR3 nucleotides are TGTGCCAGCAGTTTAGAGGCCCGCCGCGAGCAGTACTTC. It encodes CASSLEARREQYF.

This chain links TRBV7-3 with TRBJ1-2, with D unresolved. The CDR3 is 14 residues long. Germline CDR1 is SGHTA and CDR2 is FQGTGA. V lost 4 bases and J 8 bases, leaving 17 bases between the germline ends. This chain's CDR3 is CASSSNQGSKGYTF. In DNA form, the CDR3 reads TGTGCCAGCAGCTCAAATCAAGGGTCCAAAGGCTACACCTTC.

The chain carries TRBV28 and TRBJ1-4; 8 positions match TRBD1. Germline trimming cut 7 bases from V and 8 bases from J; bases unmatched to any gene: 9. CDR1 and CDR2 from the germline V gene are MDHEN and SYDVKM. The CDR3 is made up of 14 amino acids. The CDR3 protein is CASTPGQVGEKLFF. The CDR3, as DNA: TGTGCCAGCACCCCGGGACAGGTGGGAGAAAAACTGTTTTTT.

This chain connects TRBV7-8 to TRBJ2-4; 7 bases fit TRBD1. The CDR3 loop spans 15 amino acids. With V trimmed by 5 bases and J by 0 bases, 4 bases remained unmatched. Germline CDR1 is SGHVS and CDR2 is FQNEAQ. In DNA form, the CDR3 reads TGTGCCAGCAGCCAGGACAGGCTAGCCAAAAACATTCAGTACTTC. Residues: CASSQDRLAKNIQYF.

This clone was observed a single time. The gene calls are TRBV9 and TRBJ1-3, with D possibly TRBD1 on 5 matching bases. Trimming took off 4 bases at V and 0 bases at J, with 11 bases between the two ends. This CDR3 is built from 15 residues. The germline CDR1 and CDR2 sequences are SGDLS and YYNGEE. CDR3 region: CASSSRVDSGNTIYF. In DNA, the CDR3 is TGTGCCAGCAGCTCCAGGGTGGACTCTGGAAACACCATATATTTT.

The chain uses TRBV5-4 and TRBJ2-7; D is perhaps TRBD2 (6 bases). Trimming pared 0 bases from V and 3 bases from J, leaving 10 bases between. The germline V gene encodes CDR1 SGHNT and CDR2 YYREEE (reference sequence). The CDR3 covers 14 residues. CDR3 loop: CASSLGGTYYEQYF. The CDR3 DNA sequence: TGTGCCAGCAGCTTGGGTGGGACTTACTACGAGCAGTACTTC.

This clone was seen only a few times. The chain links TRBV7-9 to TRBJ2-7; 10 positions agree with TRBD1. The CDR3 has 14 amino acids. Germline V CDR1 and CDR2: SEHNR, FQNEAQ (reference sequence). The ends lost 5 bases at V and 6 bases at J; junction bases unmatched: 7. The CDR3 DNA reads TGTGCCAGCAGCGCACCGGGACAGGGGTTCGAGCAGTACTTC. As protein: CASSAPGQGFEQYF.